This T cell receptor (beta chain) was identified during a study of response to subunit inactivated influenza vaccine. Whole-study results and caveats: The study's authors posited that every seasonal influenza vaccination enlists few new T cells.

The sample holds a few counts of this clonotype. What it binds is not known. TCRdb independently ran MiXCR on the RT-PCR reads; one entry per CDR3 protein. The profile covers more than 400,000 distinct CDR3 sequences, with roughly 11% appearing a single time and about 12% taken by the ten largest. The V end was cut by 5 bases, the J end by 5 bases, with 10 bases between. This CDR3 is 13 amino acids long. CDR1 KGHSH and CDR2 LQKENI come from the germline V gene. The chain employs TRBV18 and TRBJ2-1, with a tentative D call TRBD1 (5 bases). The TCR comes from a man aged 50 to 60 who received an inactivated influenza vaccine. This sample comprised PBMCs from blood, obtained 45 days after vaccination. CDR3 amino acids: CASSARQNNEQFF. As DNA, the CDR3 is TGTGCCAGCTCAGCCAGACAGAACAATGAGCAGTTCTTC.